This T cell receptor (beta chain) was sequenced in a study of CD8+ T cells in alopecia areata. General observations from the study: Among the cells sequenced in scalp samples are also the resident alphabeta T cells of normal skin.

CDR3 length: 16 residues. CDR1 and CDR2 (germline): SGHVS, FQNEAQ. J lost 3 bases, V lost 1 base, and 5 bases had no gene match. To note about this clone: The target antigen is unknown.

Sequencing relied on a cDNA template that was reverse transcribed from extracted RNA. Sequencing was performed with immunoSEQ multiplex PCR; in TCRdb, only in-frame clones are kept and a portion is missing. The table records around 120,000 clones, around 48% of them present only once. PBMC-derived CD4+ and CD8+ T cells were sorted. This rearrangement joins TRBV7-8 to TRBJ2-3; 9 bases map to TRBD1. This receptor was identified in a human donor with alopecia areata. The sequenced sample was NKG2D-low CD8+ T cells sorted from blood. CDR3 sequence reads: CASSLVLGQGTDTQYF. DNA for the CDR3: TGTGCCAGCAGCTTAGTTCTGGGACAGGGTACAGATACGCAGTATTTT.